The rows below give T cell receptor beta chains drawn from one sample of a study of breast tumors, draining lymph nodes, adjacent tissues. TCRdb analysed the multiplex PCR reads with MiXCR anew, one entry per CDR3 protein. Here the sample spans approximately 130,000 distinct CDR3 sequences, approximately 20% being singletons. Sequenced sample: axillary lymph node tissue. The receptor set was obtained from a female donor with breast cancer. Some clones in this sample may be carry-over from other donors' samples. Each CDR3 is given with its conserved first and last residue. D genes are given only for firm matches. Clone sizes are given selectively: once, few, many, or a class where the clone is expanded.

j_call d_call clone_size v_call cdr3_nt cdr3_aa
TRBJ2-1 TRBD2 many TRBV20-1 TGCAGTGCTAGCGGCGGGAGGGCCGAGTTCTTC CSASGGRAEFF
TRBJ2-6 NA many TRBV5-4 TGTGCCAGCAGCTTCCTCAGGGGAGCGGGGGCCAACGTCCTGACTTTC CASSFLRGAGANVLTF
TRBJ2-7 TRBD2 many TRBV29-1 TGCAGCGTTGAAGGGGGGCGGGAGGACTCCTACGAGCAGTACTTC CSVEGGREDSYEQYF
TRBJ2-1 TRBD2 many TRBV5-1 TGCGCCAGCAGCTTGGGACGGTCTAGCGGGAGGGCCAATGAGCAGTTCTTC CASSLGRSSGRANEQFF
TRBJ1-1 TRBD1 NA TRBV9 TGTGCCAGCAGCGTACAGGGGGACACTGAAGCTTTCTTT CASSVQGDTEAFF
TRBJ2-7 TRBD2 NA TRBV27 TGTGCCAGCAGTTTTTATAGAGCGGGAGGACTCGCGGGTGAGCAGTACTTC CASSFYRAGGLAGEQYF
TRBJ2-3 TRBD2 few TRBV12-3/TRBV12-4 TGTGCCAGCAGTAGACTAGCGGGAGGATTAAGCACAGATACGCAGTATTTT CASSRLAGGLSTDTQYF
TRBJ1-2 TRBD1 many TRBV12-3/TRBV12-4 TGTGCCAGCAGTTTCGTCGGGGACAGGGTCGGTGGCTACACCTTC CASSFVGDRVGGYTF
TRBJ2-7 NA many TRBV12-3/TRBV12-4 TGTGCCAGCAGCCCTCGGGGAGGCGGGACGAGCTCCTACGAGCAGTACTTC CASSPRGGGTSSYEQYF
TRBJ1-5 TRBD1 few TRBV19 TGTGCCAGTACGGGGACAGGCGTTAGCAATCAGCCCCAGCATTTT CASTGTGVSNQPQHF
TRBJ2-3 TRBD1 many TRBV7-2 TGTGCCAGCAGCTTGCCCCAGGGGGCTCCCGACACAGATACGCAGTATTTT CASSLPQGAPDTDTQYF
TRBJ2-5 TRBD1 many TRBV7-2 TGTGCCAGCAGCGAAACGCTGGGACAGAAGTACTTC CASSETLGQKYF
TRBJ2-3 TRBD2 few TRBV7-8 TGTGCCGGCAGCTCTCCCCTGACTAGCGGGAGAGATACGCAGTATTTT CAGSSPLTSGRDTQYF
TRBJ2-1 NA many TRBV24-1 TGTGCCACCCTATCCACCGGGAGTAATGAGCAGTTCTTC CATLSTGSNEQFF
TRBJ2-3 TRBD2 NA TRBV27 TGTGCCAGCAGTTTACTGGCTAGCGGGAGGGCCAGCACAGATAGGCAGTATTTT CASSLLASGRASTDRQYF
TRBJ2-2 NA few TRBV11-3 TGTGCCAGCAGCTTAGGAGGGGGGCGCGGCGGGGAGCTGTTTTTT CASSLGGGRGGELFF
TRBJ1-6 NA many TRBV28 TGTGCCAGCAGTTTAGCGCTCTCCTATAATTCACCCCTCCACTTT CASSLALSYNSPLHF
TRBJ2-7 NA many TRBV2 TGTGCCAGCAGGCCGCCCCGTAGGGGGACTTACGAGCAGTACTTC CASRPPRRGTYEQYF
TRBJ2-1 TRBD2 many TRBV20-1 TGCAGTGCTAGTGGCGCTAGCGGGGCTAGCTCCTACAATGAGCAGTTCTTC CSASGASGASSYNEQFF
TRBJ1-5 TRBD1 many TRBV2 TGTGCCAGCAGTGCCGAGGGACAGAGAATTAGCAATCAGCCCCAGCATTTT CASSAEGQRISNQPQHF
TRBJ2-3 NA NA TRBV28 TGTGCCAGCAGTATGTTCCCAGATACGCAGTATTTT CASSMFPDTQYF
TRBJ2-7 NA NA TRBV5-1 TGCGCCAGCAGCCTGGGTAGCGAGAGCTCCTACGAGCAGTACTTC CASSLGSESSYEQYF
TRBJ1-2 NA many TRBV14 TGTGCCAGCAGCCAACAGGGAAACTATGGCTACACCTTC CASSQQGNYGYTF
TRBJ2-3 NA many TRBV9 TGTGCCAGCAGCGTAGTTCGCGGGAAGAGGAATACGCAGTATTTT CASSVVRGKRNTQYF
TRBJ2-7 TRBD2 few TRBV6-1 TGTGCCAGCTCGGGGCTACTAGCGGGAGGGCCGATGGGCGAGCAGTACTTC CASSGLLAGGPMGEQYF
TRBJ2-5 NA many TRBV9 TGTGCCAGCAGCGTAGGGGCGGCCAAGGAGACCCAGTACTTC CASSVGAAKETQYF
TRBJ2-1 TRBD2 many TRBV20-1 TGCAGTGCCCAGGGACTAGCGGGAATACGCAATGAGCAGTTCTTC CSAQGLAGIRNEQFF
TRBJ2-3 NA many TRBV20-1 TGCAGTGCTAGAGCTTCCGATGTTCGGGGGCCCAGCACAGATACGCAGTATTTT CSARASDVRGPSTDTQYF
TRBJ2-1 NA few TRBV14 TGTGCCAGCAGCCAAGACTGGTATGAGCAGTTCTTC CASSQDWYEQFF